This is a list of T cell receptor beta chains from one sample in a study of early T cells in non-severe SARS-CoV-2 infection. Each CDR3 protein is one row after TCRdb ran MiXCR on the 5' RACE reads. The sample has some 31,000 distinct CDR3 sequences; 4.5% to 6% are singletons. The sequenced material came from whole blood. These receptors came from an adult who was a healthcare worker with PCR-confirmed SARS-CoV-2 infection or an uninfected control (not recorded which). The CDR3 runs from the conserved cysteine through the conserved F or W. The D gene is left open where the match is weak. Sizes are listed as once, few, many, or a class for an expanded clone.

size,V,D,J,DNA,CDR3
many,TRBV7-2,TRBD2,TRBJ2-1,TGTGCCAGCAGCTTAGCGAGCGGGAGAATCAATGAGCAGTTCTTC,CASSLASGRINEQFF
many,TRBV28,.,TRBJ1-2,TGTGCCAGCAGTTTGAGGCTGGCCGCTCACAACTATGGCTACACCTTC,CASSLRLAAHNYGYTF
few,TRBV5-1,TRBD1,TRBJ1-1,TGCGCCAGCAGCCAACGGACAGGGGGCTTCGGTGAAGCTTTCTTT,CASSQRTGGFGEAFF
many,TRBV20-1,.,TRBJ2-2,TGCAGTGCTCCCCAGGTGAACACCGGGGAGCTGTTTTTT,CSAPQVNTGELFF
many,TRBV24-1,.,TRBJ1-1,TGTGCCACCAGTGCTGGGACACTGAACACTGAAGCTTTCTTT,CATSAGTLNTEAFF
many,TRBV4-2,TRBD1,TRBJ2-7,TGTGCCAGCAGCCAAGAACGGTCGACAGGGCCTATCTACGAGCAGTACTTC,CASSQERSTGPIYEQYF
medium-sized,TRBV11-2,.,TRBJ2-1,TGTGCCAGCAGCTTAGCAGGTTCCCCACTGTACCGGGATGAGCAGTTCTTC,CASSLAGSPLYRDEQFF
many,TRBV29-1,.,TRBJ2-5,TGCAGCGTTGATTGGCAGGGAAAAGAGACCCAGTACTTC,CSVDWQGKETQYF
medium-sized,TRBV30,.,TRBJ2-2,TGTGCCTGGAATTCAGGGAACACCGGGGAGCTGTTTTTT,CAWNSGNTGELFF
many,TRBV28,.,TRBJ1-2,TGTGCCAGCTACTATGGCCCAGGGATTAAGGGCTACACCTTC,CASYYGPGIKGYTF
many,TRBV5-1,TRBD2,TRBJ2-7,TGCGCCAGCAGCTCCACTAGCGTCAGCTCCTACGAGCAGTACTTC,CASSSTSVSSYEQYF
many,TRBV6-4,TRBD1,TRBJ2-1,TGTGCCAGCAGCCCCTTGGGACAGGGTGGCAATGAGCAGTTCTTC,CASSPLGQGGNEQFF
many,TRBV28,TRBD1,TRBJ2-2,TGTGCCAGCAGTTTACCCGGGACAGGGAGCGGGGAGCTGTTTTTT,CASSLPGTGSGELFF
few,TRBV6-5,TRBD2,TRBJ2-2,TGTGCCAGCACTTCGACTAGCGGGAGGGCCGCGGGCACCGGGGAGCTGTTTTTT,CASTSTSGRAAGTGELFF
many,TRBV11-2,.,TRBJ2-3,TGTGCCAGCAGCTTGGGGTACACAGATACGCAGTATTTT,CASSLGYTDTQYF
many,TRBV29-1,.,TRBJ2-3,TGCAGCGTCTCAGGGGTTGTTACAGATACGCAGTATTTT,CSVSGVVTDTQYF
many,TRBV7-6,.,TRBJ2-5,TGTGCCAGCAGCCAGGGGCGAGAGACCCAGTACTTC,CASSQGRETQYF
many,TRBV9,.,TRBJ1-5,TGTGCCAGCAGCGTAGCTGGGGACCGCAATCAGCCCCAGCATTTT,CASSVAGDRNQPQHF
few,TRBV4-2,.,TRBJ2-7,TGTGCCAGCAGCCCGCATGGGGGCGGCCTCAGCTACGAGCAGTACTTC,CASSPHGGGLSYEQYF
few,TRBV27,.,TRBJ1-2,TGTGCCAGCAGTTTACTGGGGAGGGGCTATGGCTACACCTTC,CASSLLGRGYGYTF
many,TRBV15,.,TRBJ1-3,TGTGCCACCAGCAGAGGGGCTGTTGGAAACACCATATATTTT,CATSRGAVGNTIYF
few,TRBV30,.,TRBJ1-3,TGTGCCTGGAGGACAGGAAACTCTGGAAACACCATATATTTT,CAWRTGNSGNTIYF
many,TRBV10-3,.,TRBJ2-1,TGTGCCATCAGTGTTATGGTAGCAGCTCACAATGAGCAGTTCTTC,CAISVMVAAHNEQFF
many,TRBV19,.,TRBJ1-5,TGTGCCAGTAGTACCGCAAATGGTCGGCCCCAGCATTTT,CASSTANGRPQHF
medium-sized,TRBV2,.,TRBJ2-1,TGTGCCAGCAGCTCCTACAATGAGCAGTTCTTC,CASSSYNEQFF
many,TRBV4-1,.,TRBJ1-4,TGCGCCAGCAGCCAAGGAAGATTTCCAACTAATGAAAAACTGTTTTTT,CASSQGRFPTNEKLFF
many,TRBV28,.,TRBJ1-1,TGTGCCAGCAAAGTTCTGGGGATCTCGAACACTGAAGCTTTCTTT,CASKVLGISNTEAFF
many,TRBV20-1,TRBD2,TRBJ2-7,TGCAGTGCCTCCCCCAGCGGGGGAACCTACGAGCAGTACTTC,CSASPSGGTYEQYF
many,TRBV28,.,TRBJ2-7,TGTGCCAGCGGGACGGGTTTCGAGCAGTACTTC,CASGTGFEQYF